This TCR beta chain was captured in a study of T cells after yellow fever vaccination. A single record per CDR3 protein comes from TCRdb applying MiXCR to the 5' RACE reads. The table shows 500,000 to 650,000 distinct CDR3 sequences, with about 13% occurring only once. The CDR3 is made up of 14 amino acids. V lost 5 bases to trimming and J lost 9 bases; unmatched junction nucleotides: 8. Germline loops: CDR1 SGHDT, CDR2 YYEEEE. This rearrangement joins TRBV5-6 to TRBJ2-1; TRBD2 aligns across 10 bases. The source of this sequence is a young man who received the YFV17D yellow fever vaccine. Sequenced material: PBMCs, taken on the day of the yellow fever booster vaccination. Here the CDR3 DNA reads TGTGCCAGCAGTCGAGCGGGAGGGGACATTGAGCAGTTCTTC. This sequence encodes CASSRAGGDIEQFF. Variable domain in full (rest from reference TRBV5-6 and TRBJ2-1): DAGVTQSPTHLIKTRGQQVTLRCSPKSGHDTVSWYQQALGQGPQFIFQYYEEEERQRGNFPDRFSGHQFPNYSSELNVNALLLGDSALYLCASSRAGGDIEQFFGPGTRLTVL.